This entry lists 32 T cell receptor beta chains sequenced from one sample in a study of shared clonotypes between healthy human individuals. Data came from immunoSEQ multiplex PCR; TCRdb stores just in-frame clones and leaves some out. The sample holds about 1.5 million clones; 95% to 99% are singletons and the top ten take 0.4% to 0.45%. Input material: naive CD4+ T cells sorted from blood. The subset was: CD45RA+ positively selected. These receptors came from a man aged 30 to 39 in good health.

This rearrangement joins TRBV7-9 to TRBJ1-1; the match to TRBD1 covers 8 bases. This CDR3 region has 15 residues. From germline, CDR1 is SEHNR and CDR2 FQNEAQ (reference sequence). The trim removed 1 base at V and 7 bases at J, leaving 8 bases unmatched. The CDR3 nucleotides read TGTGCCAGCAGCTTAGGAAGCCAGGGGGCGGTTGAAGCTTTCTTT. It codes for CASSLGSQGAVEAFF.

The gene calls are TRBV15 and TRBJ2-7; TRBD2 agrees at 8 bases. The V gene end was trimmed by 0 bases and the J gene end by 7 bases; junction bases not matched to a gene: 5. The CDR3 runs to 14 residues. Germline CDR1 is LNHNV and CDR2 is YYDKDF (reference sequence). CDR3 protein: CATSREREVGEQYF. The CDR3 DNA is TGTGCCACCAGCAGAGAGCGGGAGGTCGGGGAGCAGTACTTC.

The DNA for the CDR3 is TGTGCCAGCAGAGAACTAGCGGGAATTTTTAATGAGCAGTTCTTC. Translation gives CASRELAGIFNEQFF. The rearrangement uses TRBV2 and TRBJ2-1; 10 positions match TRBD2. The germline V gene has CDR1 SNHLY and CDR2 FYNNEI. The CDR3 loop spans 15 amino acids. V lost 6 bases, J lost 7 bases, and 9 bases stayed unmatched.

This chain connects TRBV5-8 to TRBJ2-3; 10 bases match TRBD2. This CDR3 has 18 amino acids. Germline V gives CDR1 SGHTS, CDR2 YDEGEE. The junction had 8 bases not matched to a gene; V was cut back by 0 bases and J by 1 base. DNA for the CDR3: TGTGCCAGCAGCTTGGGATTTTGGGGGACTAGCGGCACAGATACGCAGTATTTT. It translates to CASSLGFWGTSGTDTQYF.

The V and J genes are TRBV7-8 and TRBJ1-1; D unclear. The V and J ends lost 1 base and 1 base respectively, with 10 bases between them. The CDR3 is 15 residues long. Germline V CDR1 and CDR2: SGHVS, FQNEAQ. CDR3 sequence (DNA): TGTGCCAGCAGCTTAGTGGGCAGACAGAACACTGAAGCTTTCTTT. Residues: CASSLVGRQNTEAFF.

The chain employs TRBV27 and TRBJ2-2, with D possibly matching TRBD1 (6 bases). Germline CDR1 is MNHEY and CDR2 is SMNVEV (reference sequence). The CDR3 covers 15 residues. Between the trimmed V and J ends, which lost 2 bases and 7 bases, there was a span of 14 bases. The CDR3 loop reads CASSLRGNLGGELFF. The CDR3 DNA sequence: TGTGCCAGCAGTTTAAGGGGGAATCTCGGCGGGGAGCTGTTTTTT.

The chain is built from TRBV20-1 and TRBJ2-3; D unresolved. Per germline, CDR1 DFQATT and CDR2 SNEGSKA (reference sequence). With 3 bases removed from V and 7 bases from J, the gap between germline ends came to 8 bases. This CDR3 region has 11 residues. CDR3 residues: CSARWDNTQYF. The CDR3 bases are TGCAGTGCTAGGTGGGATAATACGCAGTATTTT.

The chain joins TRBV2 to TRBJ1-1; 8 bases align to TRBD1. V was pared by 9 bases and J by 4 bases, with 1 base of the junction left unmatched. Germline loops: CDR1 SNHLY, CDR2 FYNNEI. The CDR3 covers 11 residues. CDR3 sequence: CASDRGTEAFF. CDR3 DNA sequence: TGTGCCAGTGACAGGGGCACTGAAGCTTTCTTT. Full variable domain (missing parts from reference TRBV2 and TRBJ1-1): EPEVTQTPSHQVTQMGQEVILRCVPISNHLYFYWYRQILGQKVEFLVSFYNNEISEKSEIFDDQFSVERPDGSNFTLKIRSTKLEDSAMYFCASDRGTEAFFGQGTRLTVV.

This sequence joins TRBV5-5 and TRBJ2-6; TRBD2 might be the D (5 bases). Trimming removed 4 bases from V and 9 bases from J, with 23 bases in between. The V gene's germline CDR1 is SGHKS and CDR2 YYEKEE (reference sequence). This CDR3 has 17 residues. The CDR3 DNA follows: TGTGCCAGCAGCGCGGGCCCCGGCCGCGGCGGAGTCAACGTCCTGACTTTC. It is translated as CASSAGPGRGGVNVLTF.

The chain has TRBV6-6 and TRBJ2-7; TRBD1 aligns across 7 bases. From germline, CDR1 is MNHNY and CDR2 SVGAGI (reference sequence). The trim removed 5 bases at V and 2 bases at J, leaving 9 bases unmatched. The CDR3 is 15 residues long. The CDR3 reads CASSPPTGKAYEQYF. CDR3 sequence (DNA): TGTGCCAGCAGTCCCCCGACAGGGAAGGCCTACGAGCAGTACTTC.

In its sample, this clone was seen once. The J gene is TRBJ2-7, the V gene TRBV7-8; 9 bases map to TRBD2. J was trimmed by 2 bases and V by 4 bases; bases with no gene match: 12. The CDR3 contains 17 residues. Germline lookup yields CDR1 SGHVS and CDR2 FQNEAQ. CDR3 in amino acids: CASSSSFSAGGTYEQYF. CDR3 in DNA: TGTGCCAGCAGCTCTTCTTTCTCAGCGGGAGGAACCTACGAGCAGTACTTC.

CDR3 sequence reads: CSVDTPGTSGRTKQFF. DNA for the CDR3: TGCAGCGTTGACACTCCAGGGACTAGCGGGAGAACTAAGCAGTTCTTC. The chain employs TRBV29-1 and TRBJ2-1; 14 positions match TRBD2. The CDR3 runs 16 residues. J gave up 11 bases and V 3 bases, and 12 bases lay outside the gene matches. The germline V gene has CDR1 SQVTM and CDR2 ANQGSEA.

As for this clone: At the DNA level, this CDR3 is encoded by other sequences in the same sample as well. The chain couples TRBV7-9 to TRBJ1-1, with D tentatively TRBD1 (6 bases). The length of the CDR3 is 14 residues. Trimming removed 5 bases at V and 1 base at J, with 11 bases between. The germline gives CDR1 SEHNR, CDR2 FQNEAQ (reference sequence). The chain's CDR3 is CASSPSDRNTEAFF. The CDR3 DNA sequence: TGTGCCAGCAGCCCATCGGACAGGAACACTGAAGCTTTCTTT.

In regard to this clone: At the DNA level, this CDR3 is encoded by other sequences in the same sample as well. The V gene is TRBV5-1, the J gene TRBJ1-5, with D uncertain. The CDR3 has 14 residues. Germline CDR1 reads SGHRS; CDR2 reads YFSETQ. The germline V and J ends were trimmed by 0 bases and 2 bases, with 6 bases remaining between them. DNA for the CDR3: TGCGCCAGCAGCTTGGTTGGTGGCAATCAGCCCCAGCATTTT. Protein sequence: CASSLVGGNQPQHF. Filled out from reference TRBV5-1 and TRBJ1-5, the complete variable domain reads KAGVTQTPRYLIKTRGQQVTLSCSPISGHRSVSWYQQTPGQGLQFLFEYFSETQRNKGNFPGRFSGRQFSNSRSEMNVSTLELGDSALYLCASSLVGGNQPQHFGDGTRLSIL.

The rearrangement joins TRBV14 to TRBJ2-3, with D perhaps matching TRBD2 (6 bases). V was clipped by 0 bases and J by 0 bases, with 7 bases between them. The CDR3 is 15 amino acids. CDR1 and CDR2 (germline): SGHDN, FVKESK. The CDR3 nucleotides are TGTGCCAGCAGCCAAGAAGGGAGGAGCACAGATACGCAGTATTTT. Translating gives CASSQEGRSTDTQYF.

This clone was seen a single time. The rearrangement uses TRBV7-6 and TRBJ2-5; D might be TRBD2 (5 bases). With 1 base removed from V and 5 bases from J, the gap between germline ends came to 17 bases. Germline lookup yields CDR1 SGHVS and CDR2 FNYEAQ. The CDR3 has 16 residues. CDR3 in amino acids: CASSLGSGNLWETQYF. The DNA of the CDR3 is TGTGCCAGCAGCTTAGGTTCGGGGAATCTCTGGGAGACCCAGTACTTC.

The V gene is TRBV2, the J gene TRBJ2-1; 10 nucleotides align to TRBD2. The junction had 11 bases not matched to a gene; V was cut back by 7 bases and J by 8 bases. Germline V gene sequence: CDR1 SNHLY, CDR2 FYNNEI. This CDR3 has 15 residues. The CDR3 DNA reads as TGTGCCAGCACTTTAAGCGGGAGGGCTGTGGATGAGCAGTTCTTC. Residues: CASTLSGRAVDEQFF.

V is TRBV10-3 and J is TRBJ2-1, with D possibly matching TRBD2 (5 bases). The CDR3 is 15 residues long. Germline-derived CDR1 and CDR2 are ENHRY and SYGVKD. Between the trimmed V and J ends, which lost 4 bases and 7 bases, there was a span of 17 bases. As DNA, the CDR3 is TGTGCCATCAGTGTAAGCGGTGGTCTTTTGAATGAGCAGTTCTTC. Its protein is CAISVSGGLLNEQFF.

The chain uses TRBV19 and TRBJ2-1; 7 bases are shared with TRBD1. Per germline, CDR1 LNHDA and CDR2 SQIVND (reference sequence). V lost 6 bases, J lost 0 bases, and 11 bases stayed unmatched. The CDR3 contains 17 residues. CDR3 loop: CASSGPGQRLSYNEQFF. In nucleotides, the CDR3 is TGTGCCAGTAGCGGGCCGGGACAGAGACTCTCCTACAATGAGCAGTTCTTC.

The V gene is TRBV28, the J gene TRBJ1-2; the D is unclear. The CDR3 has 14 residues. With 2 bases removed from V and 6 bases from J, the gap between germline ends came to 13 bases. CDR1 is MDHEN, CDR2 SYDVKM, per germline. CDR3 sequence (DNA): TGTGCCAGCAGTTTACCTTTCGGGGTGGATGGCTACACCTTC. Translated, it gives CASSLPFGVDGYTF.

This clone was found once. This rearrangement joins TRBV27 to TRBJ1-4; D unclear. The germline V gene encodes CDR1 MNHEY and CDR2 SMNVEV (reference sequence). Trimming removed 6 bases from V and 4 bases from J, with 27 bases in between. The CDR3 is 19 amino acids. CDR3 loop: CASSTYAPGANLRNEKLFF. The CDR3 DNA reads TGTGCCAGCAGCACTTATGCGCCAGGAGCTAACCTCCGTAATGAAAAACTGTTTTTT.

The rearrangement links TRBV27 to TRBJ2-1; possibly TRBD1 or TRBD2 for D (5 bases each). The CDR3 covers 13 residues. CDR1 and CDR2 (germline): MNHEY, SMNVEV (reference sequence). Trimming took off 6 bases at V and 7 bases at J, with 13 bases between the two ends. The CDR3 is CASSPDWGNEQFF. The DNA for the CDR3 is TGTGCCAGCAGCCCCGACTGGGGGAATGAGCAGTTCTTC.

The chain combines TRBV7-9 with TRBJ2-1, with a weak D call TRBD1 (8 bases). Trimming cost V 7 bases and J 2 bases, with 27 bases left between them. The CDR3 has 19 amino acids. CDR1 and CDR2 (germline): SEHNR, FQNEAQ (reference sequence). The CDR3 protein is CASILDSRSGTGTYNEQFF. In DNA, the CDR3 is TGTGCCAGCATTCTAGACAGCCGAAGCGGGACAGGAACCTACAATGAGCAGTTCTTC. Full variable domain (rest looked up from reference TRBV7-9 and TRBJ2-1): DTGVSQNPRHKITKRGQNVTFRCDPISEHNRLYWYRQTLGQGPEFLTYFQNEAQLEKSRLLSDRFSAERPKGSFSTLEIQRTEQGDSAMYLCASILDSRSGTGTYNEQFFGPGTRLTVL.

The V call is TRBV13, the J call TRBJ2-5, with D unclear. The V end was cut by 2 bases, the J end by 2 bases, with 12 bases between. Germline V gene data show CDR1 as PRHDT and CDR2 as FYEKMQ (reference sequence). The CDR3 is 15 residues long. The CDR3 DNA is TGTGCCAGCAGCTTATTCGACCGGATACAAGAGACCCAGTACTTC. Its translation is CASSLFDRIQETQYF.

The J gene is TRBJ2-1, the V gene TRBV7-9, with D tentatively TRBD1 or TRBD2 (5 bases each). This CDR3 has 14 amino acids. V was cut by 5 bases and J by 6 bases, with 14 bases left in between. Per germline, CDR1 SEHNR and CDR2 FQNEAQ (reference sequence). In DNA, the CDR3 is TGTGCCAGCAGCCCGAAGGGTGGGGGCAATGAGCAGTTCTTC. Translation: CASSPKGGGNEQFF.

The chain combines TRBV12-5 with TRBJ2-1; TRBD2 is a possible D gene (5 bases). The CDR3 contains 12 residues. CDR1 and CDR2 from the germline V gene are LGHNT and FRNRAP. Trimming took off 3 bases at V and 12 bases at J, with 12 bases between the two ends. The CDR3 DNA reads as TGTGCTAGTGGTTTAAGAGGGATGAGGCAGTTCTTC. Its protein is CASGLRGMRQFF.

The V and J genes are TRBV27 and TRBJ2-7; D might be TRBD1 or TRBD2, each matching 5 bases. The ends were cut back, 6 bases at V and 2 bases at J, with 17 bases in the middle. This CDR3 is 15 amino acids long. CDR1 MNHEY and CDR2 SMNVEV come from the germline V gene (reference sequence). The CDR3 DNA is TGTGCCAGCAGGCGACCGGGACCCCGCGCCTACGAGCAGTACTTC. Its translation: CASRRPGPRAYEQYF.

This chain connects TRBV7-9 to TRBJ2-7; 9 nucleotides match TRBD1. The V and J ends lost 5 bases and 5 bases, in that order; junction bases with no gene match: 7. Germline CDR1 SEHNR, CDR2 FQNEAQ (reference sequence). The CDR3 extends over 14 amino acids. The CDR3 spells CASSPRTGADEQYF. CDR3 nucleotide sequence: TGTGCCAGCAGCCCTCGGACAGGGGCCGACGAGCAGTACTTC.

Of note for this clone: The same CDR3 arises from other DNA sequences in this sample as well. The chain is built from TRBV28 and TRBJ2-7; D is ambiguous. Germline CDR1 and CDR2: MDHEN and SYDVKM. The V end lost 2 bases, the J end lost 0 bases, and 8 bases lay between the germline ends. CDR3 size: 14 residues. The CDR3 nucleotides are TGTGCCAGCAGTTTACTAGGGCCCTCCTACGAGCAGTACTTC. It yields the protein CASSLLGPSYEQYF.

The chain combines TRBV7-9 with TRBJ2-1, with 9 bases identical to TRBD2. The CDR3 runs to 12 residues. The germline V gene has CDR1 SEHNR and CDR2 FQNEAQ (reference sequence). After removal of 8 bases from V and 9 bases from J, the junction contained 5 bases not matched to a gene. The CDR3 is CASASGISEQFF. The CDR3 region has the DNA TGTGCCAGCGCTAGCGGGATAAGTGAGCAGTTCTTC.

This CDR3 reads CASRRTGAAMPQHF. The CDR3 region has the DNA TGTGCCAGCAGGCGAACCGGGGCCGCAATGCCCCAGCATTTT. The chain is built from TRBV5-6 and TRBJ1-5, with D maybe TRBD1 (5 bases). The CDR3 totals 14 residues. Germline loops: CDR1 SGHDT, CDR2 YYEEEE. V shed 5 bases and J shed 9 bases, with 18 bases lying between them.

This CDR3 is CASSPLQGMGTEAFF. The CDR3 DNA follows: TGTGCCAGCTCACCACTCCAGGGGATGGGCACTGAAGCTTTCTTT. The chain is built from TRBV18 and TRBJ1-1, with D perhaps matching TRBD1 (6 bases). This CDR3 is built from 15 residues. Germline V gene data show CDR1 as KGHSH and CDR2 as LQKENI. V lost 1 base and J 4 bases, leaving 13 bases between the germline ends.